This is a list of T cell receptor beta chains from one sample in a study of blood T cell repertoires in COVID-19. Assay: immunoSEQ multiplex PCR; the TCRdb copy retains only in-frame clones and omits some. The sample yields a few hundred thousand clones, about 85% seen once. Sequencing input: PBMCs or T cells enriched from blood (not recorded which). The receptors here all came from a woman aged 25 to 45 who had recovered from COVID-19. Both conserved end residues are part of each CDR3. The order of the fields is CDR3 protein, CDR3 DNA, J gene, clone size, V gene, D gene. D genes are given only for firm matches. Size is stated for part of the rows, as once, few or many counts, or as a class when the clone is expanded.

CASGSAGTYEQYF	TGTGCTAGTGGTTCAGCGGGGACCTACGAGCAGTACTTC	TRBJ2-7	once	TRBV12-5	TRBD2
CATSEGQSSSGEQYF	TGTGCCACCAGCGAGGGACAGTCCTCGTCGGGCGAGCAGTACTTC	TRBJ2-7	-	TRBV15	TRBD1
CASTQGRNQPQHF	TGTGCCAGCACGCAGGGTCGCAATCAGCCCCAGCATTTT	TRBJ1-5	-	TRBV2	-
CASRGGEGTTTEAFF	TGTGCCAGCAGGGGCGGGGAGGGGACGACCACTGAAGCTTTCTTT	TRBJ1-1	-	TRBV6-5	-
CASSEADTGILYEQYF	TGTGCCAGCAGTGAAGCGGATACCGGGATCCTCTACGAGCAGTACTTC	TRBJ2-7	once	TRBV6-1	-
CASSLEQGGYTF	TGCGCCAGCAGCTTGGAACAGGGAGGCTACACCTTC	TRBJ1-2	-	TRBV5-1	-
CASTSGGSQPQHF	TGTGCCAGCACCTCAGGGGGCAGTCAGCCCCAGCATTTT	TRBJ1-5	-	TRBV12-3/TRBV12-4	TRBD1
CASSLGQGVNYGYTF	TGTGCCAGCAGCTTGGGTCAGGGGGTTAACTATGGCTACACCTTC	TRBJ1-2	few	TRBV5-5	TRBD1
CASSLPRGGTDTQYF	TGCGCCAGCAGCTTGCCGCGGGGGGGAACAGATACGCAGTATTTT	TRBJ2-3	once	TRBV5-1	TRBD2
CASSQGQGRVETQYF	TGCGCCAGCAGCCAGGGACAGGGACGTGTGGAGACCCAGTACTTC	TRBJ2-5	-	TRBV5-1	TRBD1
CASSDIRPGAGRGYTF	TGTGCCAGCAGTGACATAAGGCCAGGGGCAGGTCGAGGCTACACCTTC	TRBJ1-2	few	TRBV25-1	-
CASSLEGRTPMYGYTF	TGTGCCAGCAGCTTAGAGGGCCGGACACCCATGTATGGCTACACCTTC	TRBJ1-2	-	TRBV7-9	-
CASSSPGGSYEQYF	TGCGCCAGCAGCTCGCCAGGGGGCTCCTACGAGCAGTACTTC	TRBJ2-7	-	TRBV5-1	TRBD1
CASSRGQVDYGYTF	TGTGCCAGCAGCCGAGGACAGGTGGACTATGGCTACACCTTC	TRBJ1-2	-	TRBV5-4	TRBD1
CASSRDRGILPLGYTF	TGTGCCAGCAGCCGGGACAGGGGAATTTTGCCCCTTGGCTACACCTTC	TRBJ1-2	-	TRBV3-1/TRBV3-2	TRBD1
CASSLGGGLSSTSGYTF	TGCGCCAGCAGCTTGGGCGGGGGACTCTCCTCTACGAGTGGCTACACCTTC	TRBJ1-2	-	TRBV5-1	-
CASSLGLAGIHEQYF	TGTGCCAGCAGCTTAGGGTTGGCAGGGATACACGAGCAGTACTTC	TRBJ2-7	-	TRBV11-2	-
CASSRSPVNGDTEAFF	TGCGCCAGCAGCCGGTCTCCGGTAAACGGGGACACTGAAGCTTTCTTT	TRBJ1-1	-	TRBV4-3	-
CASSYGESGYTF	TGTGCCAGCAGTTATGGGGAGTCGGGTTACACCTTC	TRBJ1-2	-	TRBV6-5	-
CASSEADSYGYTF	TGTGCCAGCAGTGAAGCGGACAGCTATGGCTACACCTTC	TRBJ1-2	-	TRBV2	-
CASSPTVNTEAFF	TGTGCCAGCAGCCCGACAGTGAACACTGAAGCTTTCTTT	TRBJ1-1	once	TRBV7-9	-
CASTQGGVNTGELFF	TGTGCCAGCACGCAAGGCGGGGTGAACACCGGGGAGCTGTTTTTT	TRBJ2-2	-	TRBV2	-
CASSRAGGGEKLFF	TGTGCCAGCAGCCGAGCGGGGGGTGGAGAAAAACTGTTTTTT	TRBJ1-4	-	TRBV3-1/TRBV3-2	-
CASSQGGLGTGIGGELFF	TGTGCCAGCAGCCAAGGAGGTCTCGGGACAGGGATTGGCGGGGAGCTGTTTTTT	TRBJ2-2	-	TRBV3-1/TRBV3-2	TRBD1
CASSIDRQRVARTEAFF	TGTGCCAGTAGTATCGATCGACAGCGGGTGGCTCGCACTGAAGCTTTCTTT	TRBJ1-1	few	TRBV19	-
CARAGGAQETQYF	TGTGCCCGGGCGGGGGGGGCACAGGAGACCCAGTACTTC	TRBJ2-5	-	TRBV30	TRBD2
CASSDRPVVETQYF	TGTGCCAGCAGTGACCGCCCAGTCGTAGAGACCCAGTACTTC	TRBJ2-5	-	TRBV25-1	-
CASSLLGQQNTEAFF	TGCGCCAGCAGCTTGCTCGGACAACAGAACACTGAAGCTTTCTTT	TRBJ1-1	few	TRBV5-1	-
CASSYGAGNQPQHF	TGTGCCAGCAGTTACGGGGCAGGGAATCAGCCCCAGCATTTT	TRBJ1-5	-	TRBV6-5	-
CASSQEATPSTDTQYF	TGCGCCAGCAGCCAAGAGGCCACCCCTAGCACAGATACGCAGTATTTT	TRBJ2-3	-	TRBV4-3	-
CASSLAGRGAYGYTF	TGTGCCAGCAGCTTGGCCGGGAGAGGGGCCTATGGCTACACCTTC	TRBJ1-2	-	TRBV5-4	-
CASSVPGRGGYGYTF	TGTGCCAGTAGTGTTCCGGGACGCGGGGGCTATGGCTACACCTTC	TRBJ1-2	-	TRBV19	-
CASSWADSLNQPQHF	TGTGCCAGCAGCTGGGCCGACAGCCTCAATCAGCCCCAGCATTTT	TRBJ1-5	-	TRBV7-2	-
CAWDRGPYSGANVLTF	TGTGCCTGGGACAGGGGGCCATATTCTGGGGCCAACGTCCTGACTTTC	TRBJ2-6	-	TRBV30	TRBD1
CASRERVASNQPQHF	TGTGCCAGCCGCGAGAGGGTGGCGAGCAATCAGCCCCAGCATTTT	TRBJ1-5	-	TRBV6-5	-
CASRPYSSGNTIYF	TGTGCCAGCCGACCATACAGCTCTGGAAACACCATATATTTT	TRBJ1-3	-	TRBV7-2	-
CASSPGTSGIETQYF	TGTGCTAGCAGCCCCGGGACTAGCGGGATTGAGACCCAGTACTTC	TRBJ2-5	-	TRBV7-7	TRBD2
CASSLGVGGDEQYF	TGCGCCAGCAGCTTGGGGGTAGGGGGCGACGAGCAGTACTTC	TRBJ2-7	-	TRBV5-1	TRBD1
CASSEKARGYTF	TGTGCCAGCAGTGAAAAAGCCCGCGGCTACACCTTC	TRBJ1-2	-	TRBV6-1	-
CASSYGSREADTQYF	TGTGCCAGCAGTTACGGATCACGAGAAGCGGATACGCAGTATTTT	TRBJ2-3	-	TRBV6-5	-
CATSGGPRGEQFF	TGTGCCACCAGTGGAGGCCCCCGGGGTGAGCAGTTCTTC	TRBJ2-1	-	TRBV15	-
CASSPGGGRTYGYTF	TGTGCCAGCAGCCCGGGGGGGGGCCGCACGTATGGCTACACCTTC	TRBJ1-2	-	TRBV11-2	-